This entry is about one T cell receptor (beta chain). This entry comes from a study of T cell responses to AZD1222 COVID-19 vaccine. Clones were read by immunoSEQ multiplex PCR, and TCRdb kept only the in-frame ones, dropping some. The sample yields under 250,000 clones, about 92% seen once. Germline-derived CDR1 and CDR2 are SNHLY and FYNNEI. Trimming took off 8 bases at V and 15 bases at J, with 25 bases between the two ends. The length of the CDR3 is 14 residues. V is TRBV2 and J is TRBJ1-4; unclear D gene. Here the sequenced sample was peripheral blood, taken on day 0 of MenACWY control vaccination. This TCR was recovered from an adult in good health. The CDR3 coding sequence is TGTGCCAGCGGGGTGCATGGGGTATCCGACCTGGTGTTTTTT. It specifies CASGVHGVSDLVFF.